This is a list of T cell receptor beta chains from one sample in a study of blood T cell repertoires in COVID-19. Assay used: immunoSEQ multiplex PCR; TCRdb lists only in-frame clones, some missing. The data contain 110,000 to 150,000 clones, roughly 80% of them singletons. The sequencing input was PBMCs or T cells enriched from blood (not recorded which). The receptor source for this set is a man in his forties or fifties who had recovered from COVID-19. CDR3s include the opening cysteine and the closing phenylalanine or tryptophan. A D gene is named only where the DNA matches it firmly. The listing skips clone size in some rows; elsewhere it reads once, few, many or a size class.

CDR3 DNA	CDR3 protein	V gene	J gene	clone size	D gene
TGTGCCAGCTCACCACAACCAGCGGAGTACAATGAGCAGTTCTTC	CASSPQPAEYNEQFF	TRBV18	TRBJ2-1	.	.
TGTGCCACCAGCAGAGGCCGACAGGGGGGTAACGATGAGCAGTTCTTC	CATSRGRQGGNDEQFF	TRBV15	TRBJ2-1	.	TRBD1
TGTGCCAGTAGTATAATGAACCCGACAGGAACAGTAACTAACTATGGCTACACCTTC	CASSIMNPTGTVTNYGYTF	TRBV19	TRBJ1-2	once	.
TGTGCCAGCAGCCGACAGGGCCCCTATAATTCACCCCTCCACTTT	CASSRQGPYNSPLHF	TRBV7-3	TRBJ1-6	.	TRBD1
TGTGCCAGTAGTATATTACTAGCGGAACCCCAAGAGACCCAGTACTTC	CASSILLAEPQETQYF	TRBV19	TRBJ2-5	.	TRBD2
TGCAGATTGGCTAGCACAGATACGCAGTATTTT	CRLASTDTQYF	TRBV20-1	TRBJ2-3	.	.
TGTGCCAGCAGCTCCCGGGACAGGGGATTCTATAATTCACCCCTCCACTTT	CASSSRDRGFYNSPLHF	TRBV7-2	TRBJ1-6	.	TRBD1
TGCAGCGTAGACAGGGGGGCCTATGGCTACACCTTC	CSVDRGAYGYTF	TRBV29-1	TRBJ1-2	once	TRBD1
TGCGCCAGCAGCCAAGAGACGGAGAAGAACTATGGCTACACCTTC	CASSQETEKNYGYTF	TRBV4-1	TRBJ1-2	.	.
TGTGCCAGTAGTATAGGGGCAGTCAACTATGGCTACACCTTC	CASSIGAVNYGYTF	TRBV19	TRBJ1-2	.	.
TGCGCCAGCAGCTGGACCGGGACTAGCAGCGAGCAGTACTTC	CASSWTGTSSEQYF	TRBV5-1	TRBJ2-7	.	TRBD2
TGTGCCAGTTCCCAGACAGGGGCAGTAGCCAAAAACATTCAGTACTTC	CASSQTGAVAKNIQYF	TRBV28	TRBJ2-4	.	TRBD1
TGCGCCAGCAGCTTTTGGAGGGGGCCTGCCCAAGAGACCCAGTACTTC	CASSFWRGPAQETQYF	TRBV5-1	TRBJ2-5	.	.
TGCGCCAGCAGGAGTATTACTAGCACAGATACGCAGTATTTT	CASRSITSTDTQYF	TRBV5-1	TRBJ2-3	.	.
TGTGCCAGCAGCGCGGGACCGAGTACCTACGAGCAGTACTTC	CASSAGPSTYEQYF	TRBV3-1/TRBV3-2	TRBJ2-7	.	.
TGCAGCGTCGCGGGGGGGGCTTCAATCCGGAACAATGAGCAGTTCTTC	CSVAGGASIRNNEQFF	TRBV29-1	TRBJ2-1	.	TRBD2
TGTGCCAGCAGCTTAGTGGTACAGGGGGGATTTGGCAATCAGCCCCAGCATTTT	CASSLVVQGGFGNQPQHF	TRBV7-9	TRBJ1-5	once	TRBD1
TGTGCCAGCACACGCGCGGGGTCTAACTATGGCTACACCTTC	CASTRAGSNYGYTF	TRBV25-1	TRBJ1-2	.	.
TGTGCCAGCAGAGAGCCAGGGCTTCCAGACGAAAAACTGTTTTTT	CASREPGLPDEKLFF	TRBV6-5	TRBJ1-4	.	.
TGTGCCAGCAGCTTTCATAGCTCCGGGGAGCTGTTTTTT	CASSFHSSGELFF	TRBV7-2	TRBJ2-2	.	.
TGCGCCAGCAGCTTGGTGACAGGTCTTGGGGATGGAAACACCATATATTTT	CASSLVTGLGDGNTIYF	TRBV5-1	TRBJ1-3	.	.
TGCGCCAGCAGCCATGGGACAGGGGCAGAAGAAGCTTTCTTT	CASSHGTGAEEAFF	TRBV4-3	TRBJ1-1	.	TRBD1
TGTGCCAGCAGCTTAGATCTCGGGGACAGAGCAAAACTGTTTTTT	CASSLDLGDRAKLFF	TRBV7-8	TRBJ1-4	.	TRBD1
TGTGCCAGCAGCCCCTCAGGATCCGTGAATGAGCAGTTCTTC	CASSPSGSVNEQFF	TRBV6-2/TRBV6-3	TRBJ2-1	.	.
TGTGCCAGTAGTATTTTGCGGGACAGGGACTACTATGGCTACACCTTC	CASSILRDRDYYGYTF	TRBV19	TRBJ1-2	.	TRBD1
TGTGCCAGCTCACCATCGGGACAGGGGTACACTGAAGCTTTCTTT	CASSPSGQGYTEAFF	TRBV18	TRBJ1-1	few	TRBD1